What follows describes a single T cell receptor beta chain. As yet, its antigen is unknown. TCRdb's copy holds only in-frame clones and misses some; the assay was immunoSEQ multiplex PCR. The sample contains about 35,000 clones, more than 75% of which appear only once. Germline V CDR1 and CDR2: SGHNT, YYREEE (reference sequence). Trimming pared 5 bases from V and 0 bases from J, leaving 12 bases between. This CDR3 contains 15 residues. The sample originates from a study of a mutant IDH1 vaccine in newly diagnosed glioma. Regarding time point: week 47, end of study. A single vaccine dose contained 300 ug of mutant IDH1 20-mer peptide, and topical imiquimod was used with it. Each patient was administered eight vaccinations, scheduled in weeks 1, 3, 5, 7, 11, 15, 19 and 23.

The input for sequencing was PBMCs, taken from a glioma patient whose treatment included an IDH1 peptide vaccine. V is TRBV5-4 and J is TRBJ1-3; D ambiguous. The source of this sequence is a woman younger than 45 with glioma. For the CDR3, the DNA is TGTGCCAGCAGTTTAGCAGGATCCTCTGGAAACACCATATATTTT. Translated: CASSLAGSSGNTIYF.